The 20 T cell receptor beta chains in this list originate from one sample, sequenced in a study of Ad26.COV2.S vaccination and SARS-CoV-2 variants. Method: immunoSEQ multiplex PCR; TCRdb's copy keeps in-frame clones and lacks some. Of more than 300,000 clones listed, around 85% are singletons. Treatment reported: 19 received Ad26.COV2.S at low or high dose, single or two shots; roughly five received placebo; per-sample allocation not given. Samples came from day 63 after the first vaccine or placebo injection. Sequenced material: peripheral blood, taken in a trial of Ad26.COV2.S vaccine versus placebo. These receptors were obtained from a person aged 18-65 years who received the Ad26.COV2.S COVID-19 vaccine or a placebo.

The V gene is TRBV25-1, the J gene TRBJ1-2; D is unresolved. Per the germline V gene, CDR1 is MGHDK and CDR2 is SYGVNS. The V gene lost 1 base and the J gene lost 0 bases, with 12 bases spanning the gap. The CDR3 is 16 amino acids. Here the CDR3 reads CASSELNSQANYGYTF. CDR3 nucleotides: TGTGCCAGCAGTGAATTGAACAGTCAAGCTAACTATGGCTACACCTTC.

This clone came up once. The chain is built from TRBV13 and TRBJ2-2; a possible D gene is TRBD2 (6 bases). The germline V gene encodes CDR1 PRHDT and CDR2 FYEKMQ (reference sequence). This CDR3 is built from 17 residues. The V end was cut by 4 bases, the J end by 0 bases, with 15 bases between. CDR3: CASSSLRREANTGELFF. The CDR3, as DNA: TGTGCCAGCAGCTCCCTCAGGCGGGAAGCGAACACCGGGGAGCTGTTTTTT.

There are a few counts of this clone. The chain couples TRBV14 to TRBJ1-4; tentatively, D is TRBD1 (5 bases). The CDR3 length is 15 residues. Germline V gives CDR1 SGHDN, CDR2 FVKESK. V was clipped by 1 base and J by 7 bases, with 13 bases between them. CDR3: CASSQGVFGGEKLFF. CDR3 nucleotides: TGTGCCAGCAGCCAAGGGGTCTTCGGGGGTGAAAAACTGTTTTTT.

The V gene is TRBV2, the J gene TRBJ1-1; D is unresolved. Between the trimmed V and J ends, which lost 4 bases and 0 bases, there was a span of 9 bases. This CDR3 comprises 14 residues. CDR1 and CDR2 (germline): SNHLY, FYNNEI. The CDR3 protein is CASSVIKLNTEAFF. In DNA form, the CDR3 reads TGTGCCAGCAGTGTAATAAAATTGAACACTGAAGCTTTCTTT.

The V and J genes are TRBV11-2 and TRBJ1-3, with 7 positions matching TRBD1. This CDR3 is built from 16 residues. Germline V gene data show CDR1 as SGHAT and CDR2 as FQNNGV. The junction had 9 bases not matched to a gene; V was cut back by 5 bases and J by 2 bases. CDR3 nucleotides: TGTGCCAGCAGCGTCAACAGGGGATCTACTGGAAACACCATATATTTT. Translation gives CASSVNRGSTGNTIYF.

The V and J genes are TRBV18 and TRBJ2-2; maybe TRBD2 (7 bases). V lost 3 bases to trimming and J lost 5 bases, with 16 bases between them. This CDR3 is 16 amino acids long. Germline V CDR1 and CDR2: KGHSH, LQKENI. In DNA, the CDR3 is TGTGCCAGCTCACCGAGAGGGGGGGCAGAAACCGGGGAGCTGTTTTTT. Translating gives CASSPRGGAETGELFF.

This clone has a single count. The V call is TRBV19, the J call TRBJ2-6; D may correspond to TRBD1 or TRBD2 (5 bases each). The CDR3 covers 16 residues. Trimming removed 4 bases at V and 5 bases at J, with 15 bases between. Germline CDR1 is LNHDA and CDR2 is SQIVND (reference sequence). The chain's CDR3 is CASSTRSRGRANVLTF. DNA for the CDR3: TGTGCCAGTAGTACCCGCAGCCGGGGACGGGCCAACGTCCTGACTTTC.

CDR3 amino acids: CASSLVTGHEQYF. CDR3 coding DNA: TGCGCCAGCAGCTTGGTAACGGGCCACGAGCAGTACTTC. The chain has TRBV5-1 and TRBJ2-7; no definite D call. Germline V gene data show CDR1 as SGHRS and CDR2 as YFSETQ. This CDR3 spans 13 amino acids. Trimming took off 0 bases at V and 5 bases at J, with 9 bases between the two ends.

A word on this clone: The limits of the CDR3 on the DNA are not certain, so only TCRdb's listed CDR3 is given. The rearrangement links TRBV25-1 to TRBJ1-5; the D segment call TRBD1 is taken from the table without a DNA check. The CDR3 is 14 amino acids long, termini counted. Per germline, CDR1 MGHDK and CDR2 SYGVNS. CDR3: CASSSSTAQQPQHF.

In this sample, this clone turned up once. This chain links TRBV3-1 (or the pseudogene TRBV3-2) with TRBJ2-7; 7 bases map to TRBD1. CDR3 size: 13 residues. J was trimmed by 5 bases and V by 6 bases; bases with no gene match: 7. CDR1 is LGHDT, CDR2 YNNKEL, per germline (reference sequence). CDR3 nucleotide sequence: TGTGCCAGCAGAAAGACAGGGTTCCACGAGCAGTACTTC. Translating gives CASRKTGFHEQYF.

This clone was observed a handful of times. The chain is built from TRBV2 and TRBJ1-2; a weak D match, TRBD1 (6 bases). V lost 6 bases and J lost 6, with 23 bases in between. The CDR3 sequence is 16 residues long. CDR1 and CDR2 (germline): SNHLY, FYNNEI. The CDR3 loop is CASRGARGLLRDGYTF. DNA of the CDR3: TGTGCCAGCAGGGGGGCCCGGGGTCTACTGAGGGATGGCTACACCTTC.

A few counts support this clone. This chain uses TRBV5-1 with TRBJ1-4; 7 bases map to TRBD1. Germline CDR1 reads SGHRS; CDR2 reads YFSETQ. The CDR3 sequence is 15 residues long. V lost 4 bases to trimming and J lost 5 bases; unmatched junction nucleotides: 8. The CDR3 region is CASSPGDSNNEKLFF. CDR3 coding DNA: TGCGCCAGCAGCCCTGGGGACAGTAACAATGAAAAACTGTTTTTT.

The J gene is TRBJ2-1, the V gene TRBV3-1 (or the pseudogene TRBV3-2); perhaps TRBD2 as D (6 bases). Germline CDR1 and CDR2: LGHDT and YNNKEL (reference sequence). V was trimmed by 4 bases and J by 0 bases, leaving 16 bases between them. The CDR3 covers 17 residues. This chain's CDR3 is CASSPRDSRSSYNEQFF. CDR3 DNA: TGTGCCAGCAGCCCGAGGGACTCCCGAAGCTCCTACAATGAGCAGTTCTTC.

V and J are TRBV7-9 and TRBJ2-7; D unresolved. V was pared by 0 bases and J by 6 bases, with 3 bases between. This CDR3 spans 11 amino acids. Germline lookup yields CDR1 SEHNR and CDR2 FQNEAQ (reference sequence). The CDR3 region has the DNA TGTGCCAGCAGCTTAGCGCCCGAGCAGTACTTC. As protein: CASSLAPEQYF.

The chain is built from TRBV5-4 and TRBJ1-1; possible D gene TRBD1, 5 bases. Per germline, CDR1 SGHNT and CDR2 YYREEE (reference sequence). The V end lost 2 bases, the J end lost 4 bases, and 9 bases lay between the germline ends. The CDR3 runs to 13 residues. The DNA of the CDR3 is TGTGCCAGCAGCTTTTTTAGGGGCACTGAAGCTTTCTTT. Translated: CASSFFRGTEAFF.

V and J are TRBV5-4 and TRBJ2-7, with D possibly TRBD2 on 6 matching bases. The CDR3 consists of 14 residues. Germline lookup yields CDR1 SGHNT and CDR2 YYREEE (reference sequence). V lost 3 bases to trimming and J lost 3 bases, with 13 bases between them. Here the CDR3 reads CASSSRERDYEQYF. For the CDR3, the DNA is TGTGCCAGCAGCTCCCGGGAGCGTGACTACGAGCAGTACTTC.

This chain connects TRBV5-4 to TRBJ2-1; TRBD2 might be the D (6 bases). The CDR3 runs to 17 residues. Trimming pared 0 bases from V and 1 base from J, leaving 14 bases between. Germline V gene sequence: CDR1 SGHNT, CDR2 YYREEE (reference sequence). The CDR3 coding sequence is TGTGCCAGCAGCTTGGGTGCGGGACCAAATTCCTACAATGAGCAGTTCTTC. Translating it yields CASSLGAGPNSYNEQFF.

The chain couples TRBV5-5 to TRBJ1-1; the match to TRBD1 covers 10 bases. The germline CDR1 and CDR2 sequences are SGHKS and YYEKEE (reference sequence). V was pared by 4 bases and J by 5 bases, with 11 bases of the junction left unmatched. The CDR3 has 16 amino acids. The CDR3 DNA reads TGTGCCAGCAGCCCCGTCCCGGGACAGGGGCGGACTGAAGCTTTCTTT. As protein: CASSPVPGQGRTEAFF.

The chain carries TRBV28 and TRBJ2-4; D perhaps matches TRBD2 (6 bases). CDR1 and CDR2 (germline): MDHEN, SYDVKM. This CDR3 contains 12 residues. Trimming shortened V by 4 bases and J by 6 bases, and 7 bases separated the two germline ends. CDR3 in amino acids: CASSYGGNIQYF. CDR3 in DNA: TGTGCCAGCAGTTACGGGGGAAACATTCAGTACTTC.

The chain is built from TRBV19 and TRBJ2-7, with a tentative D call TRBD1 (6 bases). The germline gives CDR1 LNHDA, CDR2 SQIVND (reference sequence). This CDR3 has 13 amino acids. V was clipped by 6 bases and J by 2 bases, with 11 bases between them. The CDR3 DNA reads TGTGCCAGTAGCAGGGGTGGACCCTACGAGCAGTACTTC. Residues: CASSRGGPYEQYF.